Shown below are 25 T cell receptor beta chains from a single sample sequenced in a study of Ad26.COV2.S vaccination and SARS-CoV-2 variants. The treatment: over 15 received Ad26.COV2.S at low or high dose, single or two shots; several received placebo; per-sample allocation not given. It was on day 63 after the first vaccine or placebo injection that samples were taken. This table comes from immunoSEQ multiplex PCR, and its TCRdb copy is limited to in-frame clones, with some not included. Of about 680,000 clones listed, 80% to 90% were seen once; the top ten hold approximately 1.5%. Sequencing used peripheral blood, obtained in a trial of Ad26.COV2.S vaccine versus placebo. Source of these receptors: a person between 18 and 65 years old who received the Ad26.COV2.S COVID-19 vaccine or a placebo.

The chain employs TRBV19 and TRBJ1-1; no clear D. CDR1 and CDR2 (germline): LNHDA, SQIVND (reference sequence). V lost 3 bases, J lost 1 base, and 9 bases lay in between. The CDR3 contains 14 residues. The chain's CDR3 is CASSISGSNTEAFF. The CDR3 nucleotides read TGTGCCAGTAGTATTTCGGGGTCGAACACTGAAGCTTTCTTT.

The genes are TRBV6-2 or TRBV6-3 and TRBJ2-1; D may be TRBD1 (6 bases). Trimming shortened V by 5 bases and J by 0 bases, and 11 bases separated the two germline ends. Germline lookup yields CDR1 MNHEY and CDR2 SVGEGT. There are 15 residues in the CDR3. This CDR3 reads CASSRYRVSYNEQFF. CDR3 in DNA: TGTGCCAGCAGTCGCTACAGGGTCTCCTACAATGAGCAGTTCTTC.

This clone showed up just once. The chain is built from TRBV6-5 and TRBJ2-1, with TRBD1 matching 9 bases. The CDR3 is made up of 15 amino acids. Germline CDR1 is MNHEY and CDR2 is SVGAGI. J was trimmed by 2 bases and V by 5 bases; bases with no gene match: 4. Here the CDR3 DNA reads TGTGCCAGCAGTCCCGGGACAGGGACCTACAATGAGCAGTTCTTC. It specifies CASSPGTGTYNEQFF.

This clone was picked up one time. The chain employs TRBV6-5 and TRBJ1-2; D call uncertain. Looked up from germline, CDR1 is MNHEY and CDR2 is SVGAGI. This CDR3 contains 13 residues. Trimming took 6 bases from V and 1 from J, leaving 9 bases between them. DNA for the CDR3: TGTGCCAGCAGCACCCCGTATAACTATGGCTACACCTTC. This translates into CASSTPYNYGYTF.

The chain joins TRBV29-1 to TRBJ1-2; tentative D call: TRBD1 (5 bases). Germline V gene data show CDR1 as SQVTM and CDR2 as ANQGSEA. V was pared by 5 bases and J by 2 bases, with 15 bases between. The CDR3 is 14 residues long. The CDR3 coding sequence is TGCAGCGTTAGGGAGCGGGGCGGGAACTATGGCTACACCTTC. As protein: CSVRERGGNYGYTF.

V usage is TRBV5-1 and J usage is TRBJ1-2, with D maybe TRBD1 (6 bases). The length of the CDR3 is 16 residues. V lost 5 bases and J 0 bases, leaving 17 bases between the germline ends. Per germline, CDR1 SGHRS and CDR2 YFSETQ. CDR3 in DNA: TGCGCCAGCAGTCCTGGACTAGGGGGTACTAACTATGGCTACACCTTC. It is translated as CASSPGLGGTNYGYTF.

The chain has TRBV7-2 and TRBJ2-3, with 9 bases lining up with TRBD2. The CDR3 spans 15 residues. The ends lost 4 bases at V and 1 base at J; junction bases unmatched: 3. Germline V gene data show CDR1 as SGHTA and CDR2 as FQGNSA. For the CDR3, the DNA is TGTGCCAGCAGCTCAGGACTAGCGCGCACAGATACGCAGTATTTT. Translation: CASSSGLARTDTQYF.

The chain carries TRBV21-1 and TRBJ2-7. TRBV21-1 is a pseudogene locus. The CDR3 contains 14 residues. CDR3 bases: TGTGCCAGCAGCAAAGAGAGACAACGGGACGAGCAGTACTTC. Its translation: CASSKERQRDEQYF.

The chain has TRBV5-1 and TRBJ2-3; 11 positions match TRBD2. J gave up 0 bases and V 2 bases, and 2 bases lay outside the gene matches. Per germline, CDR1 SGHRS and CDR2 YFSETQ. The CDR3 extends over 16 amino acids. The CDR3 DNA sequence: TGCGCCAGCAGCTTCTTAGCGGGAGGGAGCACAGATACGCAGTATTTT. Protein: CASSFLAGGSTDTQYF.

V usage is TRBV6-1 and J usage is TRBJ1-2; D possibly corresponds to TRBD1 (5 bases). V dropped 3 bases and J dropped 4 bases, with 15 bases sitting between them. The germline V gene has CDR1 MNHNS and CDR2 SASEGT. The CDR3 runs to 15 residues. The DNA of the CDR3 is TGTGCCAGCAGTGACCCACAGGAGGTGGTCTATGGCTACACCTTC. Protein: CASSDPQEVVYGYTF.

The chain is built from TRBV2 and TRBJ2-2; D unclear. The CDR3 covers 14 residues. CDR1 is SNHLY and CDR2 is FYNNEI in the germline V gene. V was trimmed by 3 bases and J by 0 bases, leaving 5 bases between them. CDR3 bases: TGTGCCAGCAGTGATTGGCCGAACACCGGGGAGCTGTTTTTT. This sequence encodes CASSDWPNTGELFF. Full variable domain (remainder filled in from reference TRBV2 and TRBJ2-2): EPEVTQTPSHQVTQMGQEVILRCVPISNHLYFYWYRQILGQKVEFLVSFYNNEISEKSEIFDDQFSVERPDGSNFTLKIRSTKLEDSAMYFCASSDWPNTGELFFGEGSRLTVL.

The chain carries TRBV5-1 and TRBJ1-1; 7 bases align to TRBD1. The ends lost 3 bases at V and 3 bases at J; junction bases unmatched: 8. Germline V lookup: CDR1 SGHRS, CDR2 YFSETQ. The CDR3 sequence is 15 residues long. The CDR3 protein is CASSWRGQGDTEAFF. As DNA, the CDR3 is TGCGCCAGCAGCTGGCGAGGGCAGGGGGACACTGAAGCTTTCTTT.

The chain couples TRBV7-8 to TRBJ2-1; D remains ambiguous. V dropped 2 bases and J dropped 5 bases, with 10 bases sitting between them. This CDR3 comprises 14 residues. Germline V CDR1 and CDR2: SGHVS, FQNEAQ. This CDR3 reads CASSLRQVDNEQFF. The CDR3 nucleotides are TGTGCCAGCAGCTTAAGGCAGGTTGACAATGAGCAGTTCTTC.

The chain uses TRBV27 and TRBJ2-2, with 8 bases that match TRBD2. V trimming: 6 bases; J trimming: 1 base; junction bases outside the gene matches: 19. This CDR3 is built from 20 residues. From germline, CDR1 is MNHEY and CDR2 SMNVEV (reference sequence). The CDR3 sequence: CASSFRSFGSGSWNTGELFF. The CDR3 DNA reads TGTGCCAGCAGCTTCCGATCTTTTGGAAGCGGGAGTTGGAACACCGGGGAGCTGTTTTTT.

The chain recombines TRBV5-4 with TRBJ2-1; D may be TRBD2 (6 bases). Trimming removed 8 bases at V and 6 bases at J, with 18 bases between. Germline V lookup: CDR1 SGHNT, CDR2 YYREEE (reference sequence). This CDR3 contains 14 residues. This chain's CDR3 is CASSRAGLANEQFF. As DNA, the CDR3 is TGTGCCAGTTCTAGGGCGGGGCTGGCCAATGAGCAGTTCTTC.

V and J are TRBV5-1 and TRBJ2-5; 7 nucleotides agree with TRBD1. From germline, CDR1 is SGHRS and CDR2 YFSETQ. J gave up 4 bases and V 0 bases, and 3 bases lay outside the gene matches. CDR3 length equals 14 residues. CDR3 sequence reads: CASSLGDSRETQYF. DNA for the CDR3: TGCGCCAGCAGCTTGGGGGACAGCCGAGAGACCCAGTACTTC.

Written as DNA, the CDR3 is TGTGCCACCAGTGACCCCGGGACTAGGTACAATGAGCAGTTCTTC. This sequence encodes CATSDPGTRYNEQFF. This chain joins TRBV24-1 and TRBJ2-1; TRBD2 agrees at 8 bases. Germline CDR1 reads KGHDR; CDR2 reads SFDVKD. V was clipped by 4 bases and J by 4 bases; unmatched bases: 5. The CDR3 has 15 residues.

The chain employs TRBV29-1 and TRBJ1-3; no firm D call. Germline V CDR1 and CDR2: SQVTM, ANQGSEA. This CDR3 contains 11 residues. Trimming shortened V by 7 bases and J by 4 bases, and 8 bases separated the two germline ends. Here the CDR3 DNA reads TGCAGCGCATTGAAAGGAAACACCATATATTTT. This sequence encodes CSALKGNTIYF.

This clone was picked up one time. The J gene is TRBJ2-7, the V gene TRBV15; 8 nucleotides align to TRBD2. Germline V gene data show CDR1 as LNHNV and CDR2 as YYDKDF (reference sequence). This CDR3 region has 15 residues. V shed 1 base, J shed 4 bases, and the junction held 6 bases outside the gene matches. The CDR3 bases are TGTGCCACCAGCAGAGGGGGGAGCGGGAGTTACGAGCAGTACTTC. It encodes CATSRGGSGSYEQYF.

On this clone itself: Other DNA sequences within the sample encode an identical CDR3. The gene calls are TRBV5-1 and TRBJ2-3; D perhaps matches TRBD1 (6 bases). Trimming pared 2 bases from V and 4 bases from J, leaving 8 bases between. The CDR3 runs 13 residues. Germline-derived CDR1 and CDR2 are SGHRS and YFSETQ. The CDR3 nucleotides are TGCGCCAGCAGCTTAACAGGGCCAGATACGCAGTATTTT. Encoded protein: CASSLTGPDTQYF.

This rearrangement joins TRBV4-1 to TRBJ1-1, with D possibly TRBD1 on 5 matching bases. This CDR3 is 16 amino acids long. Trimming left V 2 bases short and J 6 bases short, with 19 bases between. Germline assignment: CDR1 MGHRA and CDR2 YSYEKL. The DNA for the CDR3 is TGCGCCAGCAGCCAAAGAGAGACAGCTCATGGGGCTGAAGCTTTCTTT. Amino acid sequence: CASSQRETAHGAEAFF.

This sequence joins TRBV6-4 and TRBJ2-1, with 11 bases lining up with TRBD2. From germline, CDR1 is MRHNA and CDR2 SNTAGT. The CDR3 runs to 14 residues. V shed 6 bases, J shed 5 bases, and the junction held 3 bases outside the gene matches. CDR3 in DNA: TGTGCCAGCAGGGAGACTAGCGGGAACAATGAGCAGTTCTTC. Translation gives CASRETSGNNEQFF.

The chain recombines TRBV9 with TRBJ2-7, with D possibly TRBD2 on 6 matching bases. This CDR3 is 15 amino acids long. Trimming took off 0 bases at V and 3 bases at J, with 13 bases between the two ends. The germline gives CDR1 SGDLS, CDR2 YYNGEE. Here the CDR3 reads CASSVDGGAGYEQYF. CDR3 bases: TGTGCCAGCAGCGTAGACGGAGGGGCAGGCTACGAGCAGTACTTC.

This chain connects TRBV9 to TRBJ2-1, with 10 bases that match TRBD2. V gave up 0 bases and J gave up 9 bases; unmatched junction bases: 3. This CDR3 contains 14 residues. Per the germline V gene, CDR1 is SGDLS and CDR2 is YYNGEE. CDR3 nucleotides: TGTGCCAGCAGCGTAGCTAGCGGGGGTGTTGAGCAGTTCTTC. This codes for CASSVASGGVEQFF.

The chain carries TRBV6-1 and TRBJ2-5; D not resolved. The CDR3 spans 13 residues. The germline V gene encodes CDR1 MNHNS and CDR2 SASEGT. Trimming removed 2 bases from V and 5 bases from J, with 9 bases in between. CDR3 residues: CASSETYGETQYF. CDR3 coding DNA: TGTGCCAGCAGTGAAACGTATGGCGAGACCCAGTACTTC.